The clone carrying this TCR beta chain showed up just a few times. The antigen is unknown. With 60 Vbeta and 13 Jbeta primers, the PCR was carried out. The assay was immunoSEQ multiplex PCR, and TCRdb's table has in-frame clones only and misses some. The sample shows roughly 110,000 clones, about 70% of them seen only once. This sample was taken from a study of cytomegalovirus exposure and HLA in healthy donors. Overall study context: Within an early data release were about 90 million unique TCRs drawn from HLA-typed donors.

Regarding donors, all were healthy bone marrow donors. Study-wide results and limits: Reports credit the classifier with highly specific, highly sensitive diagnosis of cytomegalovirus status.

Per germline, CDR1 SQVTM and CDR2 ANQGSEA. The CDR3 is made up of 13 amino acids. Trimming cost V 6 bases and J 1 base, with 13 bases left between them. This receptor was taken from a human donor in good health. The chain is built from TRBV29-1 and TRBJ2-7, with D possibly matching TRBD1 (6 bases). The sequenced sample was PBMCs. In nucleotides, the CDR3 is TGCAGCGTCGGGGACACCTATTCCTACGAGCAGTACTTC. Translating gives CSVGDTYSYEQYF.